These 14 T cell receptor beta chains originate from one sample sequenced in a study of blood T cell repertoires in COVID-19. Generated by immunoSEQ multiplex PCR, the TCRdb table keeps only in-frame clones and is missing some. This sample has some 100,000 clones; more than 85% occur once, and the top ten carry about 1%. Material: peripheral blood. These receptors all come from a man in his sixties with acute or convalescent COVID-19.

The chain joins TRBV24-1 to TRBJ2-6, with 8 bases identical to TRBD2. V gave up 3 bases and J gave up 3 bases; unmatched junction bases: 12. The germline CDR1 and CDR2 sequences are KGHDR and SFDVKD. The CDR3 spans 19 residues. Written as DNA, the CDR3 is TGTGCCACCAGTGATCCCCGGGGGGGGAGGGCCGGTGGGGCCAACGTCCTGACTTTC. Encoded protein: CATSDPRGGRAGGANVLTF.

The V call is TRBV19, the J call TRBJ2-5; no clear D. Germline CDR1 and CDR2: LNHDA and SQIVND (reference sequence). This CDR3 contains 14 residues. Trimming shortened V by 6 bases and J by 1 base, and 12 bases separated the two germline ends. The CDR3 DNA sequence: TGTGCCAGTAGCCAACGGCGACTCCAAGAGACCCAGTACTTC. It yields the protein CASSQRRLQETQYF.

J is TRBJ2-2 and V is TRBV11-2; TRBD1 matches at 10 bases. This CDR3 has 15 amino acids. Unmatched junction bases numbered 6, after V lost 5 bases and J lost 6 bases. CDR1 SGHAT and CDR2 FQNNGV come from the germline V gene. CDR3 nucleotide sequence: TGTGCCAGCAGCGCGTCCGGGACAGGGGCCGGGGAGCTGTTTTTT. Its protein product is CASSASGTGAGELFF.

The chain joins TRBV6-5 to TRBJ1-5; TRBD1 might be the D (6 bases). This CDR3 has 14 residues. The germline V gene has CDR1 MNHEY and CDR2 SVGAGI. The V and J ends lost 5 bases and 1 base respectively, with 9 bases between them. The CDR3 spells CASSNDRSNQPQHF. The DNA for the CDR3 is TGTGCCAGCAGTAACGACAGGAGCAATCAGCCCCAGCATTTT.

V and J are TRBV6-5 and TRBJ1-2; 9 bases line up with TRBD1. This CDR3 has 15 amino acids. Germline CDR1 and CDR2: MNHEY and SVGAGI. Losses at the gene ends were 2 bases for V and 6 bases for J; bases not matched to a gene: 7. In DNA, the CDR3 is TGTGCCAGCAGTTACACGGACAGGGGAGGACATGGCTACACCTTC. As protein: CASSYTDRGGHGYTF.

The rearrangement links TRBV28 to TRBJ1-1; D unresolved. Trimming cost V 5 bases and J 1 base, with 5 bases left between them. The CDR3 has 12 residues. Germline V CDR1 and CDR2: MDHEN, SYDVKM. CDR3 sequence: CASSTKNTEAFF. CDR3 DNA sequence: TGTGCCAGCAGTACTAAGAACACTGAAGCTTTCTTT.

The V and J genes are TRBV10-2 and TRBJ1-1; possible D gene TRBD1, 5 bases. Germline V gene data show CDR1 as WSHSY and CDR2 as SAAADI. The length of the CDR3 is 11 residues. The V and J ends lost 10 bases and 1 base respectively, with 7 bases between them. CDR3 protein: CATGQNTEAFF. DNA for the CDR3: TGCGCCACCGGACAGAACACTGAAGCTTTCTTT.

This chain uses TRBV28 with TRBJ2-1, with D possibly matching TRBD1 (5 bases). The germline gives CDR1 MDHEN, CDR2 SYDVKM. This CDR3 has 14 amino acids. V lost 2 bases to trimming and J lost 0 bases, with 5 bases between them. CDR3 DNA sequence: TGTGCCAGCAGTTTAGACAGCTCCTACAATGAGCAGTTCTTC. Translating it yields CASSLDSSYNEQFF.

The V gene is TRBV7-9, the J gene TRBJ1-1; possible D gene TRBD1, 5 bases. V was cut by 5 bases and J by 5 bases, with 15 bases left in between. This CDR3 comprises 14 residues. The germline V gene encodes CDR1 SEHNR and CDR2 FQNEAQ (reference sequence). For the CDR3, the DNA is TGTGCCAGCAGCCCGCGGGGGGGAGGGACTGAAGCTTTCTTT. Translated: CASSPRGGGTEAFF. The whole variable domain, filled in from reference TRBV7-9 and TRBJ1-1, reads DTGVSQNPRHKITKRGQNVTFRCDPISEHNRLYWYRQTLGQGPEFLTYFQNEAQLEKSRLLSDRFSAERPKGSFSTLEIQRTEQGDSAMYLCASSPRGGGTEAFFGQGTRLTVV.

The chain employs TRBV9 and TRBJ2-6; the match to TRBD2 covers 14 bases. CDR3 length: 22 amino acids. Germline V gives CDR1 SGDLS, CDR2 YYNGEE. Trimming cost V 4 bases and J 4 bases; bases outside gene matches: 19. CDR3 DNA: TGTGCCAGCAGCCAGAACTACGGACAGACTAGCGGGAGGGTCGCCGGGGCCAACGTCCTGACTTTC. This codes for CASSQNYGQTSGRVAGANVLTF.

The rearrangement joins TRBV5-1 to TRBJ1-5; no firm D call. Looked up from germline, CDR1 is SGHRS and CDR2 is YFSETQ. Trimming left V 3 bases short and J 2 bases short, with 15 bases between. The CDR3 is made up of 16 amino acids. CDR3: CASSSAGPKGNQPQHF. CDR3 nucleotide sequence: TGCGCCAGCAGCTCGGCGGGCCCTAAGGGCAATCAGCCCCAGCATTTT.

The CDR3 region has the DNA TGCGCCAGCAGCTTCGGGGCGGGAGTCAATGAGCAGTTCTTC. Amino acid sequence: CASSFGAGVNEQFF. The gene calls are TRBV5-1 and TRBJ2-1, with 7 bases that match TRBD2. Germline V gene lookup returns CDR1 SGHRS and CDR2 YFSETQ. The V and J ends lost 2 bases and 6 bases, in that order; junction bases with no gene match: 5. CDR3 length equals 14 residues.

CDR3 nucleotide sequence: TGTGCCAGCAGCTTAGCGAGGGTGGAGACCCAGTACTTC. Amino acids: CASSLARVETQYF. The rearrangement links TRBV7-9 to TRBJ2-5; possibly TRBD2 for D (5 bases). This CDR3 has 13 residues. Trimming removed 0 bases at V and 5 bases at J, with 7 bases between. Per germline, CDR1 SEHNR and CDR2 FQNEAQ (reference sequence).

The chain couples TRBV5-1 to TRBJ2-7, with D perhaps TRBD2 (6 bases). The CDR3 extends over 13 amino acids. Germline V gene lookup returns CDR1 SGHRS and CDR2 YFSETQ. V was shortened by 4 bases and J by 2 bases, with 10 bases between the two germline ends. As DNA, the CDR3 is TGCGCCAGCAGCCCCGGGGGAACCTACGAGCAGTACTTC. This encodes CASSPGGTYEQYF.